The clone carrying this T cell receptor beta chain was counted many times. The CDR3 sequence is 15 residues long. V gave up 5 bases and J gave up 0 bases, with 11 bases separating them. CDR1 and CDR2 from the germline V gene are LNHDA and SQIVND (reference sequence). This entry comes from a study of T cells after yellow fever vaccination. For TCR, cDNA came from 5'RACE template switching, which added a universal primer site and UMIs. TCRdb passed the 5' RACE reads through MiXCR, listing each CDR3 protein once. The table records about 320,000 distinct CDR3 sequences, about 4.5% of them present only once.

The TCR comes from a man younger than 30 who received the YFV17D yellow fever vaccine. The chain uses TRBV19 and TRBJ2-4; perhaps TRBD2 as D (7 bases). Sequencing was performed on PBMCs, taken 15 days after the yellow fever booster vaccination. The CDR3 DNA sequence: TGTGCCAGTAGTCTCGGGGGGCTAGCCAAAAACATTCAGTACTTC. Translating gives CASSLGGLAKNIQYF. Drawing the rest from reference TRBV19 and TRBJ2-4, the complete variable domain is DGGITQSPKYLFRKEGQNVTLSCEQNLNHDAMYWYRQDPGQGLRLIYYSQIVNDFQKGDIAEGYSVSREKKESFPLTVTSAQKNPTAFYLCASSLGGLAKNIQYFGAGTRLSVL.